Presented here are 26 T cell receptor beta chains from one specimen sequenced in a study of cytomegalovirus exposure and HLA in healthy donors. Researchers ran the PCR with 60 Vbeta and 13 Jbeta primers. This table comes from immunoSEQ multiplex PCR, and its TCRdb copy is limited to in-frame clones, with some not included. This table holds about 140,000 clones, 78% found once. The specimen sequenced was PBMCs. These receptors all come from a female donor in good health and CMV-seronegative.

The CDR3, as DNA: TGCGCCAGCAGCTTGGCTGCAGGGCTAACTAATGAAAAACTGTTTTTT. Amino acids: CASSLAAGLTNEKLFF. The chain joins TRBV5-1 to TRBJ1-4, with a tentative D call TRBD1 (5 bases). CDR1 SGHRS and CDR2 YFSETQ come from the germline V gene. This CDR3 is 16 amino acids long. V was pared by 0 bases and J by 1 base, with 10 bases between.

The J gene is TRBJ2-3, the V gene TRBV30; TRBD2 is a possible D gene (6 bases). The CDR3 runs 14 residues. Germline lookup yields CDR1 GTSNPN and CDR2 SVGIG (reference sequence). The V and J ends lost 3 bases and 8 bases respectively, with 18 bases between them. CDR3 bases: TGTGCCTGGAGCCAGGAGGGCAATCGAGTTACGCAGTATTTT. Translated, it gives CAWSQEGNRVTQYF.

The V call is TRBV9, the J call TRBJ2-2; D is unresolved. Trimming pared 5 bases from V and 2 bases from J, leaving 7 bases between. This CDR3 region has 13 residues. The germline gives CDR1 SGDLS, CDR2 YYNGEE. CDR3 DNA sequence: TGTGCCAGCAGATCCTCCAACACCGGGGAGCTGTTTTTT. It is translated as CASRSSNTGELFF.

For the CDR3, the DNA is TGTGCCAGCAGCTTCCTTGGACTAGCGGCGAATGAGCAGTTCTTC. Its protein is CASSFLGLAANEQFF. V and J are TRBV9 and TRBJ2-1, with 10 bases identical to TRBD2. The V and J ends lost 4 bases and 7 bases, in that order; junction bases with no gene match: 8. This CDR3 has 15 amino acids. The germline gives CDR1 SGDLS, CDR2 YYNGEE.

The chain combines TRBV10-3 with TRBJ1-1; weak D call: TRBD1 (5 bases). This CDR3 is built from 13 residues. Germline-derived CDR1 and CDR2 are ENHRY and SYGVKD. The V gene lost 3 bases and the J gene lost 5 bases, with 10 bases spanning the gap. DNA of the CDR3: TGTGCCATCAGTGAAGGGGTGGGGACTGAAGCTTTCTTT. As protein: CAISEGVGTEAFF.

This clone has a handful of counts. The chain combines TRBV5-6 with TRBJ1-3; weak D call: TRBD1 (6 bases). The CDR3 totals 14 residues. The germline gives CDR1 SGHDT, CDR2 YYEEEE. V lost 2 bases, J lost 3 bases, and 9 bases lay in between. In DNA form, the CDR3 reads TGTGCCAGCAGCTTTAACAGGGATGGAAACACCATATATTTT. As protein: CASSFNRDGNTIYF.

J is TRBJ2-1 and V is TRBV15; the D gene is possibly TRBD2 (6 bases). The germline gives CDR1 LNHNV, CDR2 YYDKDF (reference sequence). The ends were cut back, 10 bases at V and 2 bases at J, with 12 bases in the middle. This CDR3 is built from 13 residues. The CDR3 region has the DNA TGTGCCATCGGGCGGGGCACCTACAATGAGCAGTTCTTC. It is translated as CAIGRGTYNEQFF.

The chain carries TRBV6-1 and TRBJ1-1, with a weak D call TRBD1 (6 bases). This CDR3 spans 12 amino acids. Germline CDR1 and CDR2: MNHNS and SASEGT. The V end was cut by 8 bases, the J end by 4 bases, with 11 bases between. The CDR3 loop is CASLRGATEAFF. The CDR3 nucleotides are TGTGCCAGCCTCCGGGGGGCCACTGAAGCTTTCTTT.

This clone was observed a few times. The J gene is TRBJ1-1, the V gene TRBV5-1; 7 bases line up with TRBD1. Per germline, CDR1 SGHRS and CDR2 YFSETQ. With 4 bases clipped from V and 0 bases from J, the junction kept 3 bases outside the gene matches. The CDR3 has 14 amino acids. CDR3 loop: CASSKDRLNTEAFF. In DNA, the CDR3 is TGCGCCAGCAGCAAGGACAGGCTGAACACTGAAGCTTTCTTT.

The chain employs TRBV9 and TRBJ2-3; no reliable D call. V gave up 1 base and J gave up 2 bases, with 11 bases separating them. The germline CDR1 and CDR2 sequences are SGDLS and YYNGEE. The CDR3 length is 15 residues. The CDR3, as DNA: TGTGCCAGCAGCGTAAATCCCCTCTCCACAGATACGCAGTATTTT. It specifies CASSVNPLSTDTQYF.

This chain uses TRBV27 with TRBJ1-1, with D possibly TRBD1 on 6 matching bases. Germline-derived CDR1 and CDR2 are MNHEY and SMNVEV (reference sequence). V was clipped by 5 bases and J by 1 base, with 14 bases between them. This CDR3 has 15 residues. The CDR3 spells CASSPNTGRNTEAFF. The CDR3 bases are TGTGCCAGCAGTCCAAATACAGGGAGGAACACTGAAGCTTTCTTT.

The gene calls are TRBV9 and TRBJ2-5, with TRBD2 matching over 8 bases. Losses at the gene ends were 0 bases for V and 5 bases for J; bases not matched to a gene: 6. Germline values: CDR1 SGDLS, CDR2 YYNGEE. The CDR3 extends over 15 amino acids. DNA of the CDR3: TGTGCCAGCAGCGTAGGCCCGGGGGGGGAGGAGACCCAGTACTTC. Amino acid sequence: CASSVGPGGEETQYF.

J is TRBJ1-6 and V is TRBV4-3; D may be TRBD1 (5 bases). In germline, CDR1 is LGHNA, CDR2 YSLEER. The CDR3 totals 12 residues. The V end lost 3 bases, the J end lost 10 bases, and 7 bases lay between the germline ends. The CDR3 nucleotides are TGCGCCAGCAGCCATCGGGGGTCACCCCTCCACTTT. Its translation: CASSHRGSPLHF.

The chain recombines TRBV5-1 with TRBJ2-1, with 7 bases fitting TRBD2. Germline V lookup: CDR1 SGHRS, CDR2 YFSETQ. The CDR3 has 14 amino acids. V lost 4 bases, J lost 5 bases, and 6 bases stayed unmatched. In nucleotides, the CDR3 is TGCGCCAGCAGCCCGGGACTATCCAACAATGAGCAGTTCTTC. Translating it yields CASSPGLSNNEQFF.

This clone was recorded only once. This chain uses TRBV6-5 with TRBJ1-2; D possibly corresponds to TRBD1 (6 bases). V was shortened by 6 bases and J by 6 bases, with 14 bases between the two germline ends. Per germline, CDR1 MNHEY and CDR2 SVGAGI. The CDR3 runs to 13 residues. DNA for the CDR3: TGTGCCAGCAGAACCGGGGACATGAATGGCTACACCTTC. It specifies CASRTGDMNGYTF.

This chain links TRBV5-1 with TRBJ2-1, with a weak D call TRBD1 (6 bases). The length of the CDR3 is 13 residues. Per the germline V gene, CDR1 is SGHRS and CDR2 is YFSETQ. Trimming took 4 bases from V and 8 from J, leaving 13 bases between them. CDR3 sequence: CASSTGPRDEQFF. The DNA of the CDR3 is TGCGCCAGCAGCACAGGGCCGAGGGATGAGCAGTTCTTC.

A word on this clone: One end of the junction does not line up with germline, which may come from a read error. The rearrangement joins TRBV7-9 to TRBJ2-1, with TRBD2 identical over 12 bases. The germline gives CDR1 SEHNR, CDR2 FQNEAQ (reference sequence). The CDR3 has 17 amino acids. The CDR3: CSSSLFILAGGTNEQFF. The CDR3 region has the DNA TGTTCCAGCAGCTTATTTATTCTAGCGGGAGGGACGAATGAGCAGTTCTTC.

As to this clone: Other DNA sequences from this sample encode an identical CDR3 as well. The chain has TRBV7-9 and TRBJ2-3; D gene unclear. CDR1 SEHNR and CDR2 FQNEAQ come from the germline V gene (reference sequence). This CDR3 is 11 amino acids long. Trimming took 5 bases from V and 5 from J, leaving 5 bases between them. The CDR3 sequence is CASSPIDTQYF. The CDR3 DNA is TGTGCCAGCAGCCCAATAGATACGCAGTATTTT.

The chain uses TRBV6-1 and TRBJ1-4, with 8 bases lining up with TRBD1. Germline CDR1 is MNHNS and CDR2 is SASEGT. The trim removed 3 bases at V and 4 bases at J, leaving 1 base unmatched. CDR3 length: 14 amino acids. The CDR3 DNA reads TGTGCCAGCAGTGAGGACAGGGTTAATGAAAAACTGTTTTTT. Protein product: CASSEDRVNEKLFF.

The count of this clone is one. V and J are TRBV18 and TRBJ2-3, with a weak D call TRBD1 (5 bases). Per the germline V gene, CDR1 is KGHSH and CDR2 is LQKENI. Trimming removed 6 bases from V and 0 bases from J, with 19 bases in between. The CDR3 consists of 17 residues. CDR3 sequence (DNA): TGTGCCAGCTCCCGGCAGGGCTTTCCAACTAGCACAGATACGCAGTATTTT. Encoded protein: CASSRQGFPTSTDTQYF.

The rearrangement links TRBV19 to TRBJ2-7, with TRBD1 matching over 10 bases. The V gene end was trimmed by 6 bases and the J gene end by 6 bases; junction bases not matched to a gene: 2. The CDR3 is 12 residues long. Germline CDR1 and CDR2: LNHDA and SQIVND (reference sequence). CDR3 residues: CASSGQGGEQYF. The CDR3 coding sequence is TGTGCCAGTAGCGGACAGGGGGGCGAGCAGTACTTC.

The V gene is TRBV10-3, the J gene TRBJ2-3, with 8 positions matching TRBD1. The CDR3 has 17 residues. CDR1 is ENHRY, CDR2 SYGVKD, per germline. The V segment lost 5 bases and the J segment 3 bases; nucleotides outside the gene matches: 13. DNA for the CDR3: TGTGCCATCAGTTCACTCGGGACAGGAAACCCAACAGATACGCAGTATTTT. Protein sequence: CAISSLGTGNPTDTQYF.

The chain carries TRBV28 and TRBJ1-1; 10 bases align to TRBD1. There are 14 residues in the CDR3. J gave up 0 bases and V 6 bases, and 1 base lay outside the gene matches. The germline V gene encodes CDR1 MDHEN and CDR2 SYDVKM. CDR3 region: CASRGTGVNTEAFF. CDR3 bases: TGTGCCAGCAGGGGGACAGGGGTGAACACTGAAGCTTTCTTT.

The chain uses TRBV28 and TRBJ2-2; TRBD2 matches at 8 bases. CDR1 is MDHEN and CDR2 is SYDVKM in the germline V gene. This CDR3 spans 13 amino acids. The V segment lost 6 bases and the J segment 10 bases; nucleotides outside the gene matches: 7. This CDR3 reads CASSHRGGAELFF. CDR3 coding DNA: TGTGCCAGCAGCCACCGGGGGGGCGCGGAGCTGTTTTTT.

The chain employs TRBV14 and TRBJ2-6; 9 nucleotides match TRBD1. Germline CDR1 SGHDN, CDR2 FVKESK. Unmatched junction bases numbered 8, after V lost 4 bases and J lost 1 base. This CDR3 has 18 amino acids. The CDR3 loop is CASSRWAGTGSGANVLTF. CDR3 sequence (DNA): TGTGCCAGCAGCCGCTGGGCAGGGACAGGGTCTGGGGCCAACGTCCTGACTTTC.

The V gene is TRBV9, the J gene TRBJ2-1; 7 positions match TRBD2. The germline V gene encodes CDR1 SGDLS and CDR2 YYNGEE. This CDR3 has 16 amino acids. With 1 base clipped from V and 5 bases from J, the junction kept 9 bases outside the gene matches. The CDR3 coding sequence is TGTGCCAGCAGCGTAAGAGGCGGGAGTACCCACAATGAGCAGTTCTTC. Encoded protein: CASSVRGGSTHNEQFF. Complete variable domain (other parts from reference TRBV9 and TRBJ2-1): DSGVTQTPKHLITATGQRVTLRCSPRSGDLSVYWYQQSLDQGLQFLIQYYNGEERAKGNILERFSAQQFPDLHSELNLSSLELGDSALYFCASSVRGGSTHNEQFFGPGTRLTVL.